This TCR beta chain was observed in a study of T-cell reconstitution after alpha-beta-depleted transplantation in children. Overall study results and limits: Roughly two months post-transplant, alpha-beta T cells reportedly originated from several hundred graft clones that had expanded. Surviving recipient T cells and intrathymic progenitors accounted for some patients' high TCRbeta diversity at day 60. T-cell counts and diversity were attributed mostly to newly produced T cells one year after transplant.

Unique molecular identifiers were used in preparing the TCRbeta library. One entry per CDR3 protein results from TCRdb running MiXCR on the PCR reads. The table records hundreds of thousands of distinct CDR3 sequences, roughly 10% of them present only once. This clonotype was found many times. The antigen remains unidentified. The TCR comes from a male patient aged 2-9 years who had a stem cell transplant for chronic granulomatous disease, so the T cells may come from the graft donor. The sample was peripheral blood, taken 180 days after TCRalphabeta/CD19-depleted stem cell transplant.

As DNA, the CDR3 is TGCAGTGCGACAGCTCGGGGTTTCTACAATGAGCAGTTCTTC. Encoded protein: CSATARGFYNEQFF. The rearrangement links TRBV20-1 to TRBJ2-1; D assignment may be TRBD1 or TRBD2 (5 bases each). Trimming removed 6 bases at V and 3 bases at J, with 15 bases between. Germline assignment: CDR1 DFQATT and CDR2 SNEGSKA (reference sequence). The CDR3 consists of 14 residues.